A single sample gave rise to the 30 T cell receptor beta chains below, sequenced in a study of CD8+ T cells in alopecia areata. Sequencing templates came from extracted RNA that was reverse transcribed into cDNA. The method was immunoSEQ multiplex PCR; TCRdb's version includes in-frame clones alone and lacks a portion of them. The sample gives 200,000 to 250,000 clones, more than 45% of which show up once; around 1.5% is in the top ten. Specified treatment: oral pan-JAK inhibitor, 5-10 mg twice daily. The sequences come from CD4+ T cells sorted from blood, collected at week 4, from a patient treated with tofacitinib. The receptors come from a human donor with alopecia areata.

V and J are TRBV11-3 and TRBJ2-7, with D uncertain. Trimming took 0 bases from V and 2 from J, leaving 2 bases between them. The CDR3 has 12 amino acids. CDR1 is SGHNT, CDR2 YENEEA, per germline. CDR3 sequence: CASSLETYEQYF. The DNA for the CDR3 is TGTGCCAGCAGCTTAGAGACCTACGAGCAGTACTTC.

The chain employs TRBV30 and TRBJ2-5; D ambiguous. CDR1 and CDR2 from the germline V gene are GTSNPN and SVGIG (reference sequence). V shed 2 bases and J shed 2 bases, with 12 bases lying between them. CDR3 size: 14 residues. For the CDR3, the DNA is TGTGCCTGGAGTCCCGGCCATCAACAAGAGACCCAGTACTTC. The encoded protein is CAWSPGHQQETQYF.

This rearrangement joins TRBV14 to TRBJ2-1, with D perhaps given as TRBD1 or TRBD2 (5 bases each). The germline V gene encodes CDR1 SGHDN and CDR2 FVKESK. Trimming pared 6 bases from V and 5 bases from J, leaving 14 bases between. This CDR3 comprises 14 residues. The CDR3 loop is CASSFPGRNNEQFF. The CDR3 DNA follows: TGTGCCAGCAGTTTCCCGGGACGCAACAATGAGCAGTTCTTC. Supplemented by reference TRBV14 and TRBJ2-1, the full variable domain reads EAGVTQFPSHSVIEKGQTVTLRCDPISGHDNLYWYRRVMGKEIKFLLHFVKESKQDESGMPNNRFLAERTGGTYSTLKVQPAELEDSGVYFCASSFPGRNNEQFFGPGTRLTVL.

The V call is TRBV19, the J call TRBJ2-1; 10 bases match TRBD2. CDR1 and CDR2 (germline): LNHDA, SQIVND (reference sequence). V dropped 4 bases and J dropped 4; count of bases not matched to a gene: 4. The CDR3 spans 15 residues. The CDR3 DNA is TGTGCCAGTAGTAGCACTAGCGGGGCGTACAATGAGCAGTTCTTC. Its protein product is CASSSTSGAYNEQFF.

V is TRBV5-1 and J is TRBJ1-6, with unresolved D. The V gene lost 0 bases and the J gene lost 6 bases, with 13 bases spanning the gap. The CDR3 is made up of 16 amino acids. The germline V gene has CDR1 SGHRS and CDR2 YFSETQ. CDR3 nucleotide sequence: TGCGCCAGCAGCTTGGGTCCCCCCGAGGCTAATTCACCCCTCCACTTT. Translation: CASSLGPPEANSPLHF.

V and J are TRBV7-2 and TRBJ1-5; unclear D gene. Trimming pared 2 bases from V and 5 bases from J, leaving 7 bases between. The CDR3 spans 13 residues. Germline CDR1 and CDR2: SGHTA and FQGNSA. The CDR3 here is CASSLIRDQPQHF. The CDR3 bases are TGTGCCAGCAGCTTAATAAGGGATCAGCCCCAGCATTTT. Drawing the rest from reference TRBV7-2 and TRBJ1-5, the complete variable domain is GAGVSQSPSNKVTEKGKDVELRCDPISGHTALYWYRQSLGQGLEFLIYFQGNSAPDKSGLPSDRFSAERTGGSVSTLTIQRTQQEDSAVYLCASSLIRDQPQHFGDGTRLSIL.

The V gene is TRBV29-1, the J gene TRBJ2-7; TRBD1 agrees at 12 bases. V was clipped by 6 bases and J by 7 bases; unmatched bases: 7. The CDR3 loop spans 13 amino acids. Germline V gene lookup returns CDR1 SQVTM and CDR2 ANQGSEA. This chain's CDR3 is CSVMGQGAGEQYF. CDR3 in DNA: TGCAGCGTCATGGGACAGGGGGCCGGGGAGCAGTACTTC.

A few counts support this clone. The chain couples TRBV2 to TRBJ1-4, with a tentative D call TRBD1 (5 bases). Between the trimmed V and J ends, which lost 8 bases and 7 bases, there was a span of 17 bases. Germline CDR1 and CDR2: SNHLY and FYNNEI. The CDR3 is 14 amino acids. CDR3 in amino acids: CASGMRRQSEKLFF. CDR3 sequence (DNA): TGTGCCAGCGGAATGCGGAGACAGTCTGAAAAACTGTTTTTT.

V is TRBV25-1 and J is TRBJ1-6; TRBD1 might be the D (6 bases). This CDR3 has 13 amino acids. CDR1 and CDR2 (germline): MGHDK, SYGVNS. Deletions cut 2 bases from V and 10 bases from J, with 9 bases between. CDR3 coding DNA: TGTGCCAGCAGTGAAACAGGGACATCACCCCTCCACTTT. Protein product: CASSETGTSPLHF.

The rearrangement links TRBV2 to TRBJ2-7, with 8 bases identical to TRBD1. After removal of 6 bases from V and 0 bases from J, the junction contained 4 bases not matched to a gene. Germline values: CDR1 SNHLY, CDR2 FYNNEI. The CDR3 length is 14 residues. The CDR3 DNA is TGTGCCAGCAGGGCTGGGACAGGCTCCTACGAGCAGTACTTC. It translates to CASRAGTGSYEQYF.

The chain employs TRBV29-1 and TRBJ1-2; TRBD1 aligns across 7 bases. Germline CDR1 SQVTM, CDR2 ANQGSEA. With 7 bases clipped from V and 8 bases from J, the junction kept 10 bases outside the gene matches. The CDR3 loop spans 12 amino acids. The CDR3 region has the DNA TGCAGCGACAACAACAGGGGACGCGGCTACACCTTC. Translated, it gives CSDNNRGRGYTF.

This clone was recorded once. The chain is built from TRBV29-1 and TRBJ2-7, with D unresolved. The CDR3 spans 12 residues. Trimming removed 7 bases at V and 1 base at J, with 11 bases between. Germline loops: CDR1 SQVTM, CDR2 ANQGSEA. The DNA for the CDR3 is TGCAGCGCTTCGGGCGGTTCCTACGAGCAGTACTTC. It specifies CSASGGSYEQYF.

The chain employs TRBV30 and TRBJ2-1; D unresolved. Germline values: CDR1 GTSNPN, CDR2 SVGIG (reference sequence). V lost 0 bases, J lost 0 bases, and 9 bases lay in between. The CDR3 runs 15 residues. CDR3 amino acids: CAWSVGPSSYNEQFF. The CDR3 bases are TGTGCCTGGAGTGTCGGCCCGAGCTCCTACAATGAGCAGTTCTTC.

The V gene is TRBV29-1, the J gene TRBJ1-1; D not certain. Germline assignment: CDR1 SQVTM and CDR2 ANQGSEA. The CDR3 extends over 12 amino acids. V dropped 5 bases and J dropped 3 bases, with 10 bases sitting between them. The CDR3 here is CSVRQVDTEAFF. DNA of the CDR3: TGCAGCGTTAGACAAGTGGACACTGAAGCTTTCTTT.

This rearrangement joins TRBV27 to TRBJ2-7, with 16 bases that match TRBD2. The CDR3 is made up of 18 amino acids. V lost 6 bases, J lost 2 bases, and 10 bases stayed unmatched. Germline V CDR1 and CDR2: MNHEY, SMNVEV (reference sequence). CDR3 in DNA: TGTGCCAGCAGCCCAAGAGGGACTAGCGGGGGGGGGACCTACGAGCAGTACTTC. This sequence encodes CASSPRGTSGGGTYEQYF.

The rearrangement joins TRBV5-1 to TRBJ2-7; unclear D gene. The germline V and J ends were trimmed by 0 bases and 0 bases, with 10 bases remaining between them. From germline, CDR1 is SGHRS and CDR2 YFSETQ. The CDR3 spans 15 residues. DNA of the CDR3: TGCGCCAGCAGCTTGGAACGGGCCGACTCCTACGAGCAGTACTTC. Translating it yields CASSLERADSYEQYF.

The CDR3 region is CATQAGETQYF. In nucleotides, the CDR3 is TGTGCCACCCAAGCCGGGGAGACCCAGTACTTC. This chain connects TRBV19 to TRBJ2-5; no firm D call. The germline V gene has CDR1 LNHDA and CDR2 SQIVND (reference sequence). V lost 10 bases to trimming and J lost 5 bases, with 11 bases between them. This CDR3 comprises 11 residues.

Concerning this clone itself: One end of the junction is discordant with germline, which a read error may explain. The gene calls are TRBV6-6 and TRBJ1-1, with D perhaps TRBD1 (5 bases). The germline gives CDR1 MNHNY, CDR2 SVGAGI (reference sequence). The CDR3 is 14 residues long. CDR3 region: CAISEVDRNTEAFF. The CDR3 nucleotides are TGTGCCATCAGTGAGGTCGACAGAAACACTGAAGCTTTCTTT.

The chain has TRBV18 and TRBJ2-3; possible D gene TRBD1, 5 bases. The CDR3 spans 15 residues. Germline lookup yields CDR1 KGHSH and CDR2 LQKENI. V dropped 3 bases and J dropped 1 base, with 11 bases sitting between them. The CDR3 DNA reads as TGTGCCAGCTCACCTCTACCCAGGGGCACAGATACGCAGTATTTT. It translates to CASSPLPRGTDTQYF.

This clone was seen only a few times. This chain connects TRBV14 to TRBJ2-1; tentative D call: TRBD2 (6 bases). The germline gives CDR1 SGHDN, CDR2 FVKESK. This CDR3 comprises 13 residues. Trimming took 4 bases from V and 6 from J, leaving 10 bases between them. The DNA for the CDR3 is TGTGCCAGCAGCCCCGGGACTCTCAATGAGCAGTTCTTC. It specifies CASSPGTLNEQFF.

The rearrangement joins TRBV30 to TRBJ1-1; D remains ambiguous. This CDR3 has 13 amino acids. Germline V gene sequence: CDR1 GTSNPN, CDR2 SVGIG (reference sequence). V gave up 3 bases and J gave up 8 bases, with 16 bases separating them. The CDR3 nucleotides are TGTGCCTGGAGATACCTCCACAACCCCGAAGCTTTCTTT. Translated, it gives CAWRYLHNPEAFF.

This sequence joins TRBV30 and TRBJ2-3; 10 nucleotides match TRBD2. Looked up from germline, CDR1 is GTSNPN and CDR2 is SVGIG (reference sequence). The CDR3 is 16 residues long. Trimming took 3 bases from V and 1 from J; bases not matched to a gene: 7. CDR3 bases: TGTGCCTGGAGCCCCCTCACTAGCGGGGGCACAGATACGCAGTATTTT. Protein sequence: CAWSPLTSGGTDTQYF.

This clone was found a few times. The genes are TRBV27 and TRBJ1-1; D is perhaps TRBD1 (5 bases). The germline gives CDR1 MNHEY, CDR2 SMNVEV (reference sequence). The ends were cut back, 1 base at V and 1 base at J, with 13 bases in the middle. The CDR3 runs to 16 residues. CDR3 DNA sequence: TGTGCCAGCAGTTTATTCCCAGAGGGGAGGAACACTGAAGCTTTCTTT. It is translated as CASSLFPEGRNTEAFF.

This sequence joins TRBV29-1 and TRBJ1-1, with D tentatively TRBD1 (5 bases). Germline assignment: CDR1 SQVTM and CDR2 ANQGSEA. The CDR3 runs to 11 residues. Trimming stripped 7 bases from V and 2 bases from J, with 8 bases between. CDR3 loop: CSGQGNTEAFF. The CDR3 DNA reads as TGCAGCGGGCAGGGTAACACTGAAGCTTTCTTT.

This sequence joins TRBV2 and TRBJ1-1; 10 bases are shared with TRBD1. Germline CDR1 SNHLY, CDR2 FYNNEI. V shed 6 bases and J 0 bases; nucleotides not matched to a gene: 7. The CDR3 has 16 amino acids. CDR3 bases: TGTGCCAGCAGGTATGCGGGACAGGGGTTGAACACTGAAGCTTTCTTT. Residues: CASRYAGQGLNTEAFF.

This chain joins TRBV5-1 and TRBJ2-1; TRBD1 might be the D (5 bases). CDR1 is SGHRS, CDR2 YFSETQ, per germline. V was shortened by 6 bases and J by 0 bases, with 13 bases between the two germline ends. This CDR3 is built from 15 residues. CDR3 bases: TGCGCCAGCAACCTAGGGGTGGGCTCCTACAATGAGCAGTTCTTC. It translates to CASNLGVGSYNEQFF.

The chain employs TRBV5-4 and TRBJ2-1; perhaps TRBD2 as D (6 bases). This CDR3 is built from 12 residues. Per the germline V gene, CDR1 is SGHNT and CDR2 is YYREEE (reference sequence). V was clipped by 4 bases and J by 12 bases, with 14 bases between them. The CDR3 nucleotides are TGTGCCAGCAGCATACCCGGGACTCGGCAGTTCTTC. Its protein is CASSIPGTRQFF.

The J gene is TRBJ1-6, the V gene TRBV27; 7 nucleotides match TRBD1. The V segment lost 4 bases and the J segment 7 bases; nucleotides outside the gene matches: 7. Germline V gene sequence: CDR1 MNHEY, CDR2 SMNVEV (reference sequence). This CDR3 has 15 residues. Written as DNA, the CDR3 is TGTGCCAGCAGTTCCCGACAGGGAGACAATTCACCCCTCCACTTT. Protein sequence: CASSSRQGDNSPLHF.

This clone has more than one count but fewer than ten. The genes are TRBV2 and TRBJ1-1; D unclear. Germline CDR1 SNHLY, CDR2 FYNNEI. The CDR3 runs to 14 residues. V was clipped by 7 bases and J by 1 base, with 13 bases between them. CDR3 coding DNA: TGTGCCAGCACCCTAGACGGGCAGAACACTGAAGCTTTCTTT. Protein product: CASTLDGQNTEAFF.

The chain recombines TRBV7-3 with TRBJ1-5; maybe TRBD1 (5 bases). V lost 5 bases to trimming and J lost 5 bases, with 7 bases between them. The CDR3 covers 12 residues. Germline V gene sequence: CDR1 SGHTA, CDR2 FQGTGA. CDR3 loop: CASSRGDQPQHF. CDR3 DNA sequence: TGTGCCAGCAGCAGGGGAGATCAGCCCCAGCATTTT.